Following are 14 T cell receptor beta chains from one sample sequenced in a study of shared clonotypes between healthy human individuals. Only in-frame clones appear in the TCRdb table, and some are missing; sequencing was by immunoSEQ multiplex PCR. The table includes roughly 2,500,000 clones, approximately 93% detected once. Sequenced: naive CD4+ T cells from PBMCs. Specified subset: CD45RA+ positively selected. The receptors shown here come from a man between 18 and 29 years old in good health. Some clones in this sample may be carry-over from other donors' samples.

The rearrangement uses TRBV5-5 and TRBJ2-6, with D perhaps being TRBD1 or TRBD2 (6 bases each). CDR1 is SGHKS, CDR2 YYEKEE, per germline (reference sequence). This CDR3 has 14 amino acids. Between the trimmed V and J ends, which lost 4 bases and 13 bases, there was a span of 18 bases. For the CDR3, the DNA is TGTGCCAGCAGCAACAGGGCCCCGGGAGTGGTCCTGACTTTC. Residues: CASSNRAPGVVLTF.

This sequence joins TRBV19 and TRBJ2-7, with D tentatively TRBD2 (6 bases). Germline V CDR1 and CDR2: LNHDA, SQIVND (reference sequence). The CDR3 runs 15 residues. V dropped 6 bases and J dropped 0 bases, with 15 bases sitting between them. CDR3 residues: CASRTVADGSYEQYF. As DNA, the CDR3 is TGTGCCAGTAGGACTGTAGCGGACGGCTCCTACGAGCAGTACTTC. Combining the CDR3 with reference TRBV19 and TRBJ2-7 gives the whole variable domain DGGITQSPKYLFRKEGQNVTLSCEQNLNHDAMYWYRQDPGQGLRLIYYSQIVNDFQKGDIAEGYSVSREKKESFPLTVTSAQKNPTAFYLCASRTVADGSYEQYFGPGTRLTVT.

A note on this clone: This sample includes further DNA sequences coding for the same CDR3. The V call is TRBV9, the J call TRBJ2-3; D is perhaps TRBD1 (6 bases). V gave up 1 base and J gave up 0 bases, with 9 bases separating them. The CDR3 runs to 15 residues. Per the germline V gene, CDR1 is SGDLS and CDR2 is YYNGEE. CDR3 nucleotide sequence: TGTGCCAGCAGCGTAAGACAGGCGAGCACAGATACGCAGTATTTT. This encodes CASSVRQASTDTQYF.

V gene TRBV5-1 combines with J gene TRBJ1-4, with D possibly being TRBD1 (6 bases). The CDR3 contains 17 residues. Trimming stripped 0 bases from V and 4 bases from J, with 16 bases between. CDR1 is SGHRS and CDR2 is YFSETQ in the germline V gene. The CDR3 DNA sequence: TGCGCCAGCAGCTTGGCCGGCAGGGGAGCGTATAATGAAAAACTGTTTTTT. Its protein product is CASSLAGRGAYNEKLFF.

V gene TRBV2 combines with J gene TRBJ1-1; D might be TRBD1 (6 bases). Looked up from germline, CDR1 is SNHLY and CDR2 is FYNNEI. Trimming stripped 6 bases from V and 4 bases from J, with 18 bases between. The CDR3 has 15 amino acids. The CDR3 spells CASRGGAGVLTEAFF. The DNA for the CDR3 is TGTGCCAGCAGAGGGGGGGCAGGGGTACTCACTGAAGCTTTCTTT.

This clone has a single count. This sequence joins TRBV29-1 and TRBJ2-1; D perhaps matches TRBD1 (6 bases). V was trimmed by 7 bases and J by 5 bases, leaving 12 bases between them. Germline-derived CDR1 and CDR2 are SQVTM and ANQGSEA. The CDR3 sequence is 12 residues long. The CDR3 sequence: CSGVRGNNEQFF. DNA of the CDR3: TGCAGCGGGGTAAGGGGGAACAATGAGCAGTTCTTC.

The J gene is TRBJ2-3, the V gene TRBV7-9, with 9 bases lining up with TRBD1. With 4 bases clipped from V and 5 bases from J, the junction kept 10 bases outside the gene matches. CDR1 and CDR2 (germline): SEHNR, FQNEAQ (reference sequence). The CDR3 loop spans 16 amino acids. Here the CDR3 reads CASSSWTGDFGDTQYF. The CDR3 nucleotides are TGTGCCAGCAGCTCGTGGACAGGGGATTTTGGAGATACGCAGTATTTT.

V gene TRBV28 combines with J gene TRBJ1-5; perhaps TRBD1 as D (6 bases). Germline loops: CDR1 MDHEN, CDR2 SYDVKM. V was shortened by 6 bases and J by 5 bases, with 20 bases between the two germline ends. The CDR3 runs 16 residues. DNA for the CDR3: TGTGCCAGCAGACCTACAGGGATTCCCCCTCATCAGCCCCAGCATTTT. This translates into CASRPTGIPPHQPQHF.

The CDR3, as DNA: TGTGCCAGCAGCTCCCAGCGGGACAGGCCCACAGATACGCAGTATTTT. Protein: CASSSQRDRPTDTQYF. J is TRBJ2-3 and V is TRBV7-3, with D possibly TRBD1 on 8 matching bases. Germline values: CDR1 SGHTA, CDR2 FQGTGA. The CDR3 contains 16 residues. V shed 4 bases and J shed 2 bases, with 16 bases lying between them.

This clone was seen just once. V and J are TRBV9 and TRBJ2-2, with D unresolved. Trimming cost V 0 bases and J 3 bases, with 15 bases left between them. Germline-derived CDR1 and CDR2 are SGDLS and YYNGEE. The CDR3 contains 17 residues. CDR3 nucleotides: TGTGCCAGCAGCGTAGGGTCAGCCCCCTCCTACACCGGGGAGCTGTTTTTT. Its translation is CASSVGSAPSYTGELFF.

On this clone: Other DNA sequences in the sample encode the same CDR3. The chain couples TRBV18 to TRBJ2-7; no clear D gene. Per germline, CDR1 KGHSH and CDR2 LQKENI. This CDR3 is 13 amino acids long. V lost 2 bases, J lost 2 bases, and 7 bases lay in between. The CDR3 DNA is TGTGCCAGCTCACCAGGGAACCCCTACGAGCAGTACTTC. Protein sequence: CASSPGNPYEQYF.

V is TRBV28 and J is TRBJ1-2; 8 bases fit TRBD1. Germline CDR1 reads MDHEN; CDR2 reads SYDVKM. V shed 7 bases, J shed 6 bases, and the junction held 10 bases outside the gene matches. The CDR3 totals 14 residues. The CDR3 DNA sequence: TGTGCCAGCAATTCAGGACAGGGCTCTGATGGCTACACCTTC. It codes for CASNSGQGSDGYTF.

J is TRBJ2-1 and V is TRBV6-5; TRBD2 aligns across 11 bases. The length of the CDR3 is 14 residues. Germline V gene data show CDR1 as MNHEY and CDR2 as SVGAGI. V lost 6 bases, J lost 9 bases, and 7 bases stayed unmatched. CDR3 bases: TGTGCCAGCAGAGGACCCGGGACTAGCGGTGAGCAGTTCTTC. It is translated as CASRGPGTSGEQFF.

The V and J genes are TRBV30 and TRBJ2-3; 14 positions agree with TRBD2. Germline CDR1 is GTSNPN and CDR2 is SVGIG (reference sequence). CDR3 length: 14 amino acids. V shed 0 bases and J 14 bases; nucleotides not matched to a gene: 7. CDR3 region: CAWSVGTSGRRVYF. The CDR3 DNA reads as TGTGCCTGGAGTGTTGGGACTAGCGGGAGACGAGTGTATTTT.